Given below is one T cell receptor beta chain in context. What it binds is not known. The CDR3 runs 15 residues. Germline trimming cut 8 bases from V and 6 bases from J; bases unmatched to any gene: 8. Germline values: CDR1 SGHVS, CDR2 FNYEAQ. The data are from a study of shared clonotypes between healthy human individuals. Study findings and constraints: Across subsets, estimated richness was generally greater for naive than for memory populations.

In replicate PCRs of sorted subsets, 150 to 200 ng DNA, approximately 28,000 T cell genomes, was used. The assay was immunoSEQ multiplex PCR, and TCRdb's table has in-frame clones only and misses some. Among hundreds of thousands of clones listed, 90% to 96% were seen once. This sequence joins TRBV7-6 and TRBJ2-2, with 11 bases aligning to TRBD1. The sequence was obtained from a woman aged 25 to 39 in good health. Sequenced: naive CD4+ T cells sorted from blood. Indicated subset: CD45RA+ positively selected. CDR3 sequence reads: CASGRGQGGPGELFF. Written as DNA, the CDR3 is TGTGCCAGCGGGCGGGGACAGGGGGGCCCCGGGGAGCTGTTTTTT.